What follows are 4 T cell receptor beta chains derived from one specimen sequenced in a study of cytotoxic CD8 clonotypes in ibrutinib-treated CLL. Repertoires were generated with immunoSEQ multiplex PCR, while TCRdb's copy carries only in-frame clones and drops some. The sample lists some 17,000 clones, roughly four fifths occurring once. The sample in question was PBMCs, obtained before ibrutinib treatment. The receptors were sampled from a human donor with chronic lymphocytic leukemia.

The chain links TRBV20-1 to TRBJ2-5, with D hard to call. The CDR3 has 11 amino acids. Germline CDR1 and CDR2: DFQATT and SNEGSKA (reference sequence). Trimming removed 6 bases at V and 5 bases at J, with 10 bases between. The CDR3 loop is CSAPTWETQYF. The CDR3 DNA is TGCAGTGCCCCAACGTGGGAGACCCAGTACTTC.

V usage is TRBV30 and J usage is TRBJ1-6, with 7 bases that match TRBD1. This CDR3 region has 12 residues. CDR1 and CDR2 (germline): GTSNPN, SVGIG (reference sequence). J was trimmed by 7 bases and V by 3 bases; bases with no gene match: 0. The CDR3 DNA is TGTGCCTGGAGGACAGGGAATTCACCCCTCCACTTT. Its protein product is CAWRTGNSPLHF.

The chain recombines TRBV9 with TRBJ2-7; 10 nucleotides agree with TRBD2. V lost 6 bases to trimming and J lost 3 bases; unmatched junction nucleotides: 15. This CDR3 is built from 17 residues. Per germline, CDR1 SGDLS and CDR2 YYNGEE. The CDR3: CASMWQPSGRGCYEQYF. For the CDR3, the DNA is TGTGCCAGCATGTGGCAGCCTAGCGGGAGAGGTTGCTACGAGCAGTACTTC.

The CDR3 is CASSLERGGELFF. CDR3 in DNA: TGTGCCAGCAGCTTAGAGAGAGGAGGGGAGCTGTTTTTT. The chain is built from TRBV11-3 and TRBJ2-2; D is undetermined. Per germline, CDR1 SGHNT and CDR2 YENEEA. V lost 0 bases and J 8 bases, leaving 7 bases between the germline ends. CDR3 length: 13 residues. Supplemented by reference TRBV11-3 and TRBJ2-2, the full variable domain reads EAGVVQSPRYKIIEKKQPVAFWCNPISGHNTLYWYLQNLGQGPELLIRYENEEAVDDSQLPKDRFSAERLKGVDSTLKIQPAELGDSAVYLCASSLERGGELFFGEGSRLTVL.